One sample yielded the 25 T cell receptor beta chains listed below, sequenced in a study of monozygotic twins with inflammatory bowel disease (dated by TCRdb to the late 2010s). The receptor library was made with 5' RACE. The listed sequencing device is Illumina HiSeq 2500. The reads, reprocessed by TCRdb, yield one row per CDR3 protein sequence and no DNA. Per the sample table, the count is 420,000 or so distinct CDR3 sequences. In total, the top ten clones hold around 2.5% of the sample. The specimen was blood. Source of these receptors: a human donor with ulcerative colitis or Crohn's disease, or a healthy co-twin of an affected twin (not recorded which).

V gene TRBV5-6 combines with J gene TRBJ2-5; with no DNA, the TCRdb D assignment of TRBD1 cannot be verified. This CDR3 comprises 14 residues. Germline CDR1 and CDR2: SGHDT and YYEEEE. The CDR3 is CASSLVGGAETQYF.

The genes are TRBV20-1 and TRBJ2-3; absent DNA, TCRdb's TRBD1 call cannot be checked. CDR3 length equals 15 residues. Germline values: CDR1 DFQATT, CDR2 SNEGSKA (reference sequence). The CDR3 loop reads CSANHRDRGTDTQYF.

This chain connects TRBV7-9 to TRBJ2-1; TCRdb reports TRBD2, a call that lacks DNA to check it against. This CDR3 is 15 amino acids long. Germline V gene sequence: CDR1 SEHNR, CDR2 FQNEAQ (reference sequence). The CDR3 region is CASSRLAGGINEQFF.

The V call is TRBV29-1, the J call TRBJ1-1; TCRdb reports TRBD1, a call that lacks DNA to check it against. CDR1 SQVTM and CDR2 ANQGSEA come from the germline V gene. This CDR3 region has 14 residues. CDR3 protein: CSVRSVPGHTEAFF.

The V gene is TRBV20-1, the J gene TRBJ2-2. Germline-derived CDR1 and CDR2 are DFQATT and SNEGSKA (reference sequence). The CDR3 has 15 residues. This CDR3 is CSARDHRRNTGELFF.

The genes are TRBV7-8 and TRBJ2-7. This CDR3 is built from 11 residues. Germline V gene data show CDR1 as SGHVS and CDR2 as FQNEAQ. The CDR3 reads CASSSASEQYF. The complete variable domain, with remaining parts taken from reference TRBV7-8 and TRBJ2-7, reads GAGVSQSPRYKVAKRGQDVALRCDPISGHVSLFWYQQALGQGPEFLTYFQNEAQLDKSGLPSDRFFAERPEGSVSTLKIQRTQQEDSAVYLCASSSASEQYFGPGTRLTVT.

This chain connects TRBV30 to TRBJ1-1. The CDR3 length is 12 residues. Germline-derived CDR1 and CDR2 are GTSNPN and SVGIG (reference sequence). Here the CDR3 reads CAWSWVNTEAFF.

The chain employs TRBV7-2 and TRBJ2-7; TCRdb selects TRBD2, and the lack of DNA leaves this call unchecked. Germline CDR1 reads SGHTA; CDR2 reads FQGNSA. This CDR3 contains 16 residues. CDR3: CASSSTRLAGVYEQYF. Variable domain in full (rest from reference TRBV7-2 and TRBJ2-7): GAGVSQSPSNKVTEKGKDVELRCDPISGHTALYWYRQSLGQGLEFLIYFQGNSAPDKSGLPSDRFSAERTGGSVSTLTIQRTQQEDSAVYLCASSSTRLAGVYEQYFGPGTRLTVT.

The chain couples TRBV4-1 to TRBJ2-3; TCRdb picks TRBD1, but there is no DNA to check that call. Germline CDR1 MGHRA, CDR2 YSYEKL. The CDR3 covers 16 residues. The CDR3 here is CASSHPGTGGADTQYF.

The rearrangement uses TRBV27 and TRBJ2-5; TCRdb calls TRBD2, which cannot be checked without DNA. This CDR3 spans 17 amino acids. Germline assignment: CDR1 MNHEY and CDR2 SMNVEV (reference sequence). CDR3 residues: CASSLSELAGGRETQYF.

This chain joins TRBV11-2 and TRBJ1-1. Germline values: CDR1 SGHAT, CDR2 FQNNGV. There are 13 residues in the CDR3. CDR3 residues: CASSLDLGDEAFF.

The V call is TRBV6-5, the J call TRBJ2-2; no DNA is available, so the TRBD1 call from TCRdb remains unchecked. CDR3 length: 17 amino acids. CDR1 and CDR2 (germline): MNHEY, SVGAGI. Here the CDR3 reads CASSYPLLATDTGELFF.

The chain couples TRBV27 to TRBJ2-2; TCRdb picks TRBD1, but there is no DNA to check that call. Germline lookup yields CDR1 MNHEY and CDR2 SMNVEV (reference sequence). This CDR3 has 16 residues. This chain's CDR3 is CASSPRGGFNTGELFF.

This chain joins TRBV3-1 and TRBJ2-7. This CDR3 contains 14 residues. Germline V gives CDR1 LGHDT, CDR2 YNNKEL (reference sequence). CDR3 loop: CASSQAGHVHEQYF.

The V call is TRBV6-5, the J call TRBJ1-6. In germline, CDR1 is MNHEY, CDR2 SVGAGI. This CDR3 comprises 13 residues. The CDR3 is CASMETSRSPLHF.

V usage is TRBV28 and J usage is TRBJ2-1; TCRdb reports TRBD1, a call that lacks DNA to check it against. The length of the CDR3 is 15 residues. CDR1 is MDHEN and CDR2 is SYDVKM in the germline V gene. CDR3 loop: CATGRRSARYNEQFF.

The rearrangement links TRBV19 to TRBJ2-1; checking the TCRdb D call of TRBD1 is not possible without DNA. This CDR3 has 15 amino acids. Germline V gives CDR1 LNHDA, CDR2 SQIVND (reference sequence). The CDR3 here is CASSIGQGGINEQFF.

J is TRBJ2-2 and V is TRBV6-1; TCRdb reports TRBD2, a call that lacks DNA to check it against. The length of the CDR3 is 17 residues. Germline assignment: CDR1 MNHNS and CDR2 SASEGT. The CDR3 loop reads CASSHLKPSGNTGELFF.

V usage is TRBV7-2 and J usage is TRBJ1-5. Germline V CDR1 and CDR2: SGHTA, FQGNSA. This CDR3 contains 14 residues. This chain's CDR3 is CASSLLWSNQPQHF.

The chain joins TRBV20-1 to TRBJ1-2; TCRdb's D gene call, TRBD1, goes unchecked for lack of DNA. The CDR3 runs to 13 residues. The germline V gene encodes CDR1 DFQATT and CDR2 SNEGSKA (reference sequence). CDR3 in amino acids: CSAESQGNYGYTF.

This rearrangement joins TRBV10-1 to TRBJ2-5. The germline gives CDR1 WNHNN, CDR2 SYGVQD (reference sequence). The CDR3 has 12 residues. The CDR3 here is CASSDGLGTQYF.

The V and J genes are TRBV6-1 and TRBJ2-5; absent DNA, TCRdb's TRBD2 call cannot be checked. There are 15 residues in the CDR3. Germline values: CDR1 MNHNS, CDR2 SASEGT. The CDR3 sequence: CASNPGTHTGETQYF.

The chain combines TRBV25-1 with TRBJ2-3. CDR3 length: 11 amino acids. CDR1 and CDR2 (germline): MGHDK, SYGVNS. CDR3 in amino acids: CASRRTDTQYF.

The chain is built from TRBV20-1 and TRBJ2-3; TCRdb names TRBD1, which stays unverified in the absence of DNA. This CDR3 region has 14 residues. Germline CDR1 is DFQATT and CDR2 is SNEGSKA (reference sequence). The CDR3 is CSTPRTGGTDTQYF.

The rearrangement uses TRBV20-1 and TRBJ2-3. The CDR3 totals 16 residues. The germline V gene encodes CDR1 DFQATT and CDR2 SNEGSKA (reference sequence). The CDR3 loop is CSANPDISHFTDTQYF.